This section outlines one TCR beta chain sequence together with its context. Some clones are missing from TCRdb's copy, which holds only in-frame ones; the method was immunoSEQ multiplex PCR. The data hold under 75,000 clones, with approximately 95% observed a single time. J gave up 4 bases and V 5 bases, and 5 bases lay outside the gene matches. Germline loops: CDR1 SGHTA, CDR2 FQGNSA. This CDR3 comprises 15 residues. The data are from a study of cytomegalovirus exposure and HLA in healthy donors. This TCR derives from a young woman in good health and CMV-seropositive. The chain combines TRBV7-2 with TRBJ2-7; 13 bases match TRBD2. Material for sequencing was PBMCs. CDR3 in amino acids: CASSVTSGGGYEQYF. Written as DNA, the CDR3 is TGTGCCAGCAGCGTAACTAGCGGGGGGGGATACGAGCAGTACTTC. The entire variable domain, with the rest obtained from reference TRBV7-2 and TRBJ2-7, is as follows: GAGVSQSPSNKVTEKGKDVELRCDPISGHTALYWYRQSLGQGLEFLIYFQGNSAPDKSGLPSDRFSAERTGGSVSTLTIQRTQQEDSAVYLCASSVTSGGGYEQYFGPGTRLTVT.